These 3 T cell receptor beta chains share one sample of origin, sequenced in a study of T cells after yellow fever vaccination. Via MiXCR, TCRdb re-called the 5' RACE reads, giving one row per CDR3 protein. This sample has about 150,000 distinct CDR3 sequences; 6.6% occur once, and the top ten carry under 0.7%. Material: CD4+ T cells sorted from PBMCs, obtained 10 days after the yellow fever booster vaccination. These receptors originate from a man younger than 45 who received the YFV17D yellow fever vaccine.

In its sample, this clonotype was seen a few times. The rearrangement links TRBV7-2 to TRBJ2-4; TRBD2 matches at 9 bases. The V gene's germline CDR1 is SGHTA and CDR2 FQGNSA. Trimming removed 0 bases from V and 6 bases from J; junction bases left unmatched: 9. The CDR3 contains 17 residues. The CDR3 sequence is CASSLARSGSLGNIQYF. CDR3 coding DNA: TGTGCCAGCAGCTTAGCCCGTAGCGGGAGCTTGGGAAACATTCAGTACTTC. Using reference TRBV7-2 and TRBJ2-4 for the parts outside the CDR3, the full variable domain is GAGVSQSPSNKVTEKGKDVELRCDPISGHTALYWYRQSLGQGLEFLIYFQGNSAPDKSGLPSDRFSAERTGGSVSTLTIQRTQQEDSAVYLCASSLARSGSLGNIQYFGAGTRLSVL.

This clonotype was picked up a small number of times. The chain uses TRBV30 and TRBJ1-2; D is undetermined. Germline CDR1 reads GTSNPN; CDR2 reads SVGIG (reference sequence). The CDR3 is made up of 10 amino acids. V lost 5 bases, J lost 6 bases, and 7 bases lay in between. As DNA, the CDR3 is TGTGCCTGGGGCAGCCATGGCTACACCTTC. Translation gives CAWGSHGYTF.

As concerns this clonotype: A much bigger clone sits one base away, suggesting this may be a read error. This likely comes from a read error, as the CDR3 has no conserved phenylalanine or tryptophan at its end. CDR3 protein: CASSQFGAGEETQYL. The CDR3 coding sequence is TGCGCCAGCAGCCAATTCGGGGCCGGGGAAGAGACCCAGTACCTC. The chain carries TRBV4-3 and TRBJ2-5; D is perhaps TRBD1 or TRBD2 (5 bases each). Trimming pared 2 bases from V and 3 bases from J, leaving 13 bases between. The germline V gene has CDR1 LGHNA and CDR2 YSLEER. The CDR3 loop spans 15 amino acids.